The rows below give T cell receptor beta chains drawn from one sample of a study of cytomegalovirus exposure and HLA in healthy donors. The assay was immunoSEQ multiplex PCR, and TCRdb's table has in-frame clones only and misses some. The table has tens of thousands of clones, more than 85% seen once. Input material: PBMCs. These TCRs come from a man between 18 and 35 years old in good health and CMV-seronegative. The CDR3 runs from the conserved cysteine through the conserved F or W. The order of the fields is J gene, D gene, clone size, V gene, CDR3 protein, CDR3 DNA. The D gene is left open where the match is weak. Only part of the rows carry a size: once, few, many, or a class if the clone is expanded.

j_call: TRBJ2-1; d_call: .; clone_size: .; v_call: TRBV27; cdr3_aa: CASSLKTDYNEQFF; cdr3_nt: TGTGCCAGCAGTTTAAAAACTGACTACAATGAGCAGTTCTTC
j_call: TRBJ2-7; d_call: .; clone_size: .; v_call: TRBV7-6; cdr3_aa: CASSLDTGYNEQYF; cdr3_nt: TGTGCCAGCAGCTTAGACACAGGGTATAACGAGCAGTACTTC
j_call: TRBJ2-5; d_call: .; clone_size: .; v_call: TRBV20-1; cdr3_aa: CSLLAEETQYF; cdr3_nt: TGCAGTCTACTAGCTGAAGAGACCCAGTACTTC
j_call: TRBJ2-7; d_call: TRBD1; clone_size: .; v_call: TRBV2; cdr3_aa: CASTGRGKSHEQYF; cdr3_nt: TGTGCCAGCACGGGCAGGGGGAAGAGCCACGAGCAGTACTTC
j_call: TRBJ1-1; d_call: .; clone_size: .; v_call: TRBV11-2; cdr3_aa: CASSLQGMNTEAFF; cdr3_nt: TGTGCCAGCAGCTTACAGGGCATGAACACTGAAGCTTTCTTT
j_call: TRBJ2-7; d_call: TRBD1; clone_size: .; v_call: TRBV5-1; cdr3_aa: CASSKDGTDYEQYF; cdr3_nt: TGCGCCAGCAGCAAGGATGGGACAGACTACGAGCAGTACTTC
j_call: TRBJ1-1; d_call: .; clone_size: once; v_call: TRBV7-6; cdr3_aa: CASSSMSEAFF; cdr3_nt: TGTGCCAGCAGCTCTATGTCTGAAGCTTTCTTT
j_call: TRBJ2-1; d_call: .; clone_size: .; v_call: TRBV27; cdr3_aa: CASSPPPGTSYNEQFF; cdr3_nt: TGTGCCAGCAGTCCACCTCCCGGGACAAGCTACAATGAGCAGTTCTTC
j_call: TRBJ2-7; d_call: TRBD2; clone_size: .; v_call: TRBV7-2; cdr3_aa: CASRPAGLAGSSEQYF; cdr3_nt: TGTGCCAGCCGACCCGCGGGACTAGCGGGATCCAGCGAGCAGTACTTC
j_call: TRBJ1-1; d_call: .; clone_size: .; v_call: TRBV5-4; cdr3_aa: CASSLALAAEAFF; cdr3_nt: TGTGCCAGCAGCTTGGCCCTCGCAGCTGAAGCTTTCTTT
j_call: TRBJ2-7; d_call: TRBD2; clone_size: .; v_call: TRBV18; cdr3_aa: CASSPGRGNSYEQYF; cdr3_nt: TGTGCCAGCTCACCAGGGCGGGGGAACTCCTACGAGCAGTACTTC
j_call: TRBJ1-4; d_call: .; clone_size: .; v_call: TRBV25-1; cdr3_aa: CASRESPNEKLFF; cdr3_nt: TGTGCCAGTAGGGAGAGCCCTAATGAAAAACTGTTTTTT
j_call: TRBJ2-7; d_call: TRBD1; clone_size: .; v_call: TRBV4-1; cdr3_aa: CASSQAADRGHPPYEQYF; cdr3_nt: TGCGCCAGCAGCCAAGCTGCGGACAGGGGGCACCCACCCTACGAGCAGTACTTC
j_call: TRBJ2-1; d_call: TRBD2; clone_size: .; v_call: TRBV11-2; cdr3_aa: CASSSRGRPVDEQFF; cdr3_nt: TGTGCCAGCAGCTCGCGGGGGAGACCCGTGGATGAGCAGTTCTTC
j_call: TRBJ1-2; d_call: .; clone_size: .; v_call: TRBV7-8; cdr3_aa: CASSGRLTRRGGYTF; cdr3_nt: TGTGCCAGCAGCGGACGCCTTACACGAAGGGGCGGCTACACCTTC
j_call: TRBJ1-5; d_call: .; clone_size: .; v_call: TRBV10-3; cdr3_aa: CATGGGGNQPQHF; cdr3_nt: TGTGCCACCGGAGGAGGGGGCAATCAGCCCCAGCATTTT
j_call: TRBJ1-3; d_call: .; clone_size: .; v_call: TRBV30; cdr3_aa: CAWSTGLISGNTIYF; cdr3_nt: TGTGCCTGGAGTACCGGACTGATCTCTGGAAACACCATATATTTT
j_call: TRBJ2-2; d_call: .; clone_size: .; v_call: TRBV30; cdr3_aa: CAWGGQFTGELFF; cdr3_nt: TGTGCCTGGGGTGGACAGTTCACCGGGGAGCTGTTTTTT
j_call: TRBJ1-1; d_call: .; clone_size: .; v_call: TRBV6-1; cdr3_aa: CASSEGGAGGAFF; cdr3_nt: TGTGCCAGCAGTGAAGGGGGCGCCGGGGGGGCTTTCTTT
j_call: TRBJ2-2; d_call: .; clone_size: once; v_call: TRBV7-8; cdr3_aa: CASSSIPGELFF; cdr3_nt: TGTGCCAGCAGTTCTATCCCCGGGGAGCTGTTTTTT
j_call: TRBJ2-7; d_call: TRBD1; clone_size: .; v_call: TRBV4-1; cdr3_aa: CASSPGQGSEQYF; cdr3_nt: TGCGCCAGCAGCCCCGGACAGGGGAGCGAGCAGTACTTC
j_call: TRBJ1-1; d_call: .; clone_size: .; v_call: TRBV29-1; cdr3_aa: CSVELAKSYTEAFF; cdr3_nt: TGCAGCGTTGAGTTAGCAAAGAGTTACACTGAAGCTTTCTTT
j_call: TRBJ1-2; d_call: TRBD1; clone_size: .; v_call: TRBV19; cdr3_aa: CASSGRQGMSGYTF; cdr3_nt: TGTGCCAGTAGTGGAAGACAGGGGATGAGCGGCTACACCTTC
j_call: TRBJ2-7; d_call: .; clone_size: .; v_call: TRBV13; cdr3_aa: CASSLVRAGAYEQYF; cdr3_nt: TGTGCCAGCAGCTTAGTAAGGGCAGGGGCCTACGAGCAGTACTTC
j_call: TRBJ1-3; d_call: TRBD1; clone_size: .; v_call: TRBV11-1; cdr3_aa: CASSPRGRAAGNTIYF; cdr3_nt: TGTGCCAGCAGCCCGAGGGGGCGCGCGGCTGGAAACACCATATATTTT
j_call: TRBJ2-2; d_call: TRBD1; clone_size: .; v_call: TRBV5-1; cdr3_aa: CASSSRQGDTGELFF; cdr3_nt: TGCGCCAGCAGCTCCCGACAGGGGGACACCGGGGAGCTGTTTTTT
j_call: TRBJ1-4; d_call: TRBD1; clone_size: .; v_call: TRBV6-5; cdr3_aa: CATTGTGQNEKLFF; cdr3_nt: TGTGCCACCACCGGGACAGGGCAAAATGAAAAACTGTTTTTT
j_call: TRBJ2-7; d_call: .; clone_size: .; v_call: TRBV27; cdr3_aa: CASSLGGYEQYF; cdr3_nt: TGTGCCAGCAGTTTAGGGGGGTACGAGCAGTACTTC
j_call: TRBJ2-5; d_call: TRBD2; clone_size: .; v_call: TRBV7-8; cdr3_aa: CASSSLISGRGETQYF; cdr3_nt: TGTGCCAGCAGCTCCCTCATTAGCGGGAGAGGGGAGACCCAGTACTTC
j_call: TRBJ2-7; d_call: .; clone_size: .; v_call: TRBV7-9; cdr3_aa: CASSKTPPGHNYEQYF; cdr3_nt: TGTGCCAGCAGCAAAACACCACCGGGACACAACTACGAGCAGTACTTC
j_call: TRBJ1-5; d_call: .; clone_size: .; v_call: TRBV19; cdr3_aa: CASNFRGRGGNQPQHF; cdr3_nt: TGTGCCAGTAATTTTAGGGGGAGGGGGGGCAATCAGCCCCAGCATTTT
j_call: TRBJ2-1; d_call: TRBD2; clone_size: .; v_call: TRBV28; cdr3_aa: CASSQTSGSSYNEQFF; cdr3_nt: TGTGCCAGCAGTCAGACTAGCGGGAGCTCCTACAATGAGCAGTTCTTC
j_call: TRBJ1-3; d_call: .; clone_size: .; v_call: TRBV2; cdr3_aa: CASSYTGAGNTIYF; cdr3_nt: TGTGCCAGCAGCTACACGGGTGCTGGAAACACCATATATTTT
j_call: TRBJ1-1; d_call: TRBD1; clone_size: .; v_call: TRBV6-5; cdr3_aa: CASSYPDRGGEAFF; cdr3_nt: TGTGCCAGCAGTTACCCCGACAGGGGGGGGGAAGCTTTCTTT
j_call: TRBJ2-7; d_call: TRBD1; clone_size: .; v_call: TRBV7-9; cdr3_aa: CASSPPGQGGDEQYF; cdr3_nt: TGTGCCAGCAGCCCACCGGGACAGGGGGGCGACGAGCAGTACTTC
j_call: TRBJ1-3; d_call: .; clone_size: .; v_call: TRBV5-1; cdr3_aa: CASLGQGNTIYF; cdr3_nt: TGCGCCAGCTTAGGACAGGGAAACACCATATATTTT
j_call: TRBJ2-7; d_call: TRBD2; clone_size: once; v_call: TRBV5-5; cdr3_aa: CASNSPAGGSYEQYF; cdr3_nt: TGTGCCAGCAACTCCCCTGCGGGGGGCTCCTACGAGCAGTACTTC
j_call: TRBJ2-5; d_call: TRBD2; clone_size: .; v_call: TRBV4-3; cdr3_aa: CASSQGGLAGVQETQYF; cdr3_nt: TGCGCCAGCAGCCAAGGGGGTCTAGCGGGGGTCCAAGAGACCCAGTACTTC
j_call: TRBJ2-3; d_call: TRBD1; clone_size: .; v_call: TRBV27; cdr3_aa: CASSPKTGSDTQYF; cdr3_nt: TGTGCCAGCAGTCCCAAGACAGGGTCTGATACGCAGTATTTT
j_call: TRBJ1-3; d_call: .; clone_size: .; v_call: TRBV15; cdr3_aa: CATSRDPTVSGNTIYF; cdr3_nt: TGTGCCACCAGCAGAGATCCCACTGTCTCTGGAAACACCATATATTTT
j_call: TRBJ2-7; d_call: .; clone_size: .; v_call: TRBV19; cdr3_aa: CASRFRDNYEQYF; cdr3_nt: TGTGCCAGTAGATTCAGGGACAACTACGAGCAGTACTTC
j_call: TRBJ2-7; d_call: TRBD2; clone_size: once; v_call: TRBV27; cdr3_aa: CASSLAGGATTEQYF; cdr3_nt: TGTGCCAGCAGCTTGGCGGGGGGAGCGACTACGGAGCAGTACTTC
j_call: TRBJ1-1; d_call: .; clone_size: once; v_call: TRBV6-5; cdr3_aa: CASPNRECMNTEAFF; cdr3_nt: TGTGCCAGCCCTAATAGGGAGTGCATGAACACTGAAGCTTTCTTT
j_call: TRBJ2-7; d_call: TRBD2; clone_size: .; v_call: TRBV6-1; cdr3_aa: CASRGGVLAGEQYF; cdr3_nt: TGTGCCAGCAGGGGCGGGGTGTTAGCGGGGGAGCAGTACTTC
j_call: TRBJ2-2; d_call: TRBD2; clone_size: .; v_call: TRBV4-1; cdr3_aa: CASSQDGLATGELFF; cdr3_nt: TGCGCCAGCAGCCAAGATGGACTAGCGACCGGGGAGCTGTTTTTT
j_call: TRBJ1-5; d_call: .; clone_size: .; v_call: TRBV6-1; cdr3_aa: CASSESPRRVQPQHF; cdr3_nt: TGTGCCAGCAGTGAAAGCCCCCGCAGGGTTCAGCCCCAGCATTTT
j_call: TRBJ1-1; d_call: TRBD1; clone_size: .; v_call: TRBV5-1; cdr3_aa: CASSLGQGNEAFF; cdr3_nt: TGCGCCAGCAGCTTGGGACAGGGGAATGAAGCTTTCTTT
j_call: TRBJ2-5; d_call: TRBD2; clone_size: .; v_call: TRBV27; cdr3_aa: CASSFIAGNQETQYF; cdr3_nt: TGTGCCAGCAGTTTTATAGCGGGAAACCAAGAGACCCAGTACTTC
j_call: TRBJ2-5; d_call: TRBD1; clone_size: once; v_call: TRBV4-2; cdr3_aa: CASSQGGQGLIETQYF; cdr3_nt: TGTGCCAGCAGCCAGGGAGGACAGGGGCTAATAGAGACCCAGTACTTC
j_call: TRBJ2-7; d_call: TRBD1; clone_size: .; v_call: TRBV27; cdr3_aa: CASSLAGTGSYEQYF; cdr3_nt: TGTGCCAGCAGTTTAGCTGGGACAGGTTCCTACGAGCAGTACTTC